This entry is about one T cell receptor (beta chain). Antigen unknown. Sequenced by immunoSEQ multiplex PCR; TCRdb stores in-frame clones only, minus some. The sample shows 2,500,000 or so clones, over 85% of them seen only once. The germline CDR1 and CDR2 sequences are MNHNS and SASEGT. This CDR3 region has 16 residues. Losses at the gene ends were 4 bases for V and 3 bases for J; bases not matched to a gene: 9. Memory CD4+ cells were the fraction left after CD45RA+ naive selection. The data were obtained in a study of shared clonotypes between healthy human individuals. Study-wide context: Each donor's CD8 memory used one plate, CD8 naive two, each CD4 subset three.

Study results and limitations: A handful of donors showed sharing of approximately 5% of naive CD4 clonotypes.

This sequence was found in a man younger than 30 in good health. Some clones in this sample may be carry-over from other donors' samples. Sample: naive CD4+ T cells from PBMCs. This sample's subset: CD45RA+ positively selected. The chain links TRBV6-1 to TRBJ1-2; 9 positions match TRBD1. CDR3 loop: CASSALPGQGYYGYTF. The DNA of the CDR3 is TGTGCCAGCAGTGCACTACCAGGACAGGGGTACTATGGCTACACCTTC.